The 2 T cell receptor beta chains given below trace back to one sample, sequenced in a study of blood T cell repertoires in COVID-19. Sequenced by immunoSEQ multiplex PCR; TCRdb stores in-frame clones only, minus some. Of fewer than 60,000 clones in the sample, approximately 88% were seen once. Sequenced sample: peripheral blood. Receptors were obtained from a human donor in a cohort sampled during active COVID-19.

J is TRBJ1-4 and V is TRBV7-2; D unclear. In germline, CDR1 is SGHTA, CDR2 FQGNSA. Trimming removed 2 bases from V and 8 bases from J, with 21 bases in between. The length of the CDR3 is 17 residues. The CDR3: CASSLFRVPEYGEKLFF. CDR3 sequence (DNA): TGTGCCAGCAGCTTATTTCGTGTCCCCGAATATGGCGAAAAACTGTTTTTT.

The chain joins TRBV24-1 to TRBJ1-2; 8 bases agree with TRBD1. From germline, CDR1 is KGHDR and CDR2 SFDVKD. This CDR3 spans 15 amino acids. The junction had 6 bases not matched to a gene; V was cut back by 1 base and J by 6 bases. The CDR3 DNA reads TGTGCCACCAGTGATTTTCGCGACAGGGGCCATGGCTACACCTTC. This gives the protein CATSDFRDRGHGYTF.